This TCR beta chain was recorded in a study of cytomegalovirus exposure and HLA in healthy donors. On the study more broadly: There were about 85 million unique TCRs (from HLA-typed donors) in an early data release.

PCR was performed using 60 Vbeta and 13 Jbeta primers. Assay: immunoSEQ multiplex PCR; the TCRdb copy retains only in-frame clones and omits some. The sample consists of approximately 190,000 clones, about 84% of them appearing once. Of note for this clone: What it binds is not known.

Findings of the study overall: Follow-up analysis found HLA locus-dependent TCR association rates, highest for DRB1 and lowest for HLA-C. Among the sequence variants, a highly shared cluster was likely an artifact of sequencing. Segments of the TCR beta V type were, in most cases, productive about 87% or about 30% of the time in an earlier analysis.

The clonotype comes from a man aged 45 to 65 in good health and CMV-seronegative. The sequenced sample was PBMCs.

CDR3: CASTGWTNTGELFF. The CDR3 DNA reads TGTGCCAGCACGGGGTGGACGAACACCGGGGAGCTGTTTTTT. This rearrangement joins TRBV7-2 to TRBJ2-2; a possible D gene is TRBD2 (5 bases). CDR1 and CDR2 (germline): SGHTA, FQGNSA. V lost 7 bases and J 0 bases, leaving 9 bases between the germline ends. The CDR3 extends over 14 amino acids.